This TCR beta chain came from a study of blood T cell repertoires in COVID-19. Produced via immunoSEQ multiplex PCR; TCRdb's table is partial and in-frame only. The sample consists of about 54,000 clones, about 82% of them appearing once. CDR3 length equals 11 residues. The V gene's germline CDR1 is LNHDA and CDR2 SQIVND (reference sequence). This clonotype was obtained from a human donor in a cohort sampled during active COVID-19. The chain couples TRBV19 to TRBJ1-1; weak D call: TRBD1 (6 bases). Sequencing was carried out using peripheral blood. CDR3: CGAGDLSEAFF. In DNA form, the CDR3 reads TGTGGGGCAGGGGACCTCTCGGAAGCTTTCTTT.